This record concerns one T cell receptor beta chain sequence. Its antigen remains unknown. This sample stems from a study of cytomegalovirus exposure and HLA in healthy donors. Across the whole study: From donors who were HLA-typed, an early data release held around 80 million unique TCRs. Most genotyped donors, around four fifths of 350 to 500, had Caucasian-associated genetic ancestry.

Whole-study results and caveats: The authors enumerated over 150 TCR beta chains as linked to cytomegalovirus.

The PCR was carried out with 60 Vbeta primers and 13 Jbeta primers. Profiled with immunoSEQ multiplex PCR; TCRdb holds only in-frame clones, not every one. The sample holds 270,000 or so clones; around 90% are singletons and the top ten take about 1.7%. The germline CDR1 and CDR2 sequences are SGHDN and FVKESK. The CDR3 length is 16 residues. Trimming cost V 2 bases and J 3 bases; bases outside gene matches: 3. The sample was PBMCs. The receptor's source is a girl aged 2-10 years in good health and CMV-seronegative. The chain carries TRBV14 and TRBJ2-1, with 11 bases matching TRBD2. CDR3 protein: CASSQRLAGLYNEQFF. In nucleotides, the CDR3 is TGTGCCAGCAGCCAACGACTAGCGGGACTCTACAATGAGCAGTTCTTC. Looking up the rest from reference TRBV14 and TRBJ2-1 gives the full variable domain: EAGVTQFPSHSVIEKGQTVTLRCDPISGHDNLYWYRRVMGKEIKFLLHFVKESKQDESGMPNNRFLAERTGGTYSTLKVQPAELEDSGVYFCASSQRLAGLYNEQFFGPGTRLTVL.